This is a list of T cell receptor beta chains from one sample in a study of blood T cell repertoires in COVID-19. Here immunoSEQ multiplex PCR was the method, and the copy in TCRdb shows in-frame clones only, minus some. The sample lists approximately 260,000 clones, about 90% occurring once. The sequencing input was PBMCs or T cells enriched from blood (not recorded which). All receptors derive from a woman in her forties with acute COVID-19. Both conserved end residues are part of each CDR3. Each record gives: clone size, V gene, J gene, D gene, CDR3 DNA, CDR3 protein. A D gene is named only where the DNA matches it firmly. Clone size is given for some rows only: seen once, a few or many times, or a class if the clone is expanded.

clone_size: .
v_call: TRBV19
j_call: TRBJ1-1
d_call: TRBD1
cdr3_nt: TGTGCCAGTAGGAATAGAGGGGGACAGGGATCTGAAGCTTTCTTT
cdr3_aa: CASRNRGGQGSEAFF

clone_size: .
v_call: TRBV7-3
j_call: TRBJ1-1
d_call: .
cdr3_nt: TGTGCCAGCAGCTTAAACCCTGGGGTGAGCAGGGCGAACACTGAAGCTTTCTTT
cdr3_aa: CASSLNPGVSRANTEAFF

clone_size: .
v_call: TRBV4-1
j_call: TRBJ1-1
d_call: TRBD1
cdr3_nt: TGCGCCAGCAGCCAGGGACAGGGGGGTGTTTGGGGCACTGAAGCTTTCTTT
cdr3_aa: CASSQGQGGVWGTEAFF

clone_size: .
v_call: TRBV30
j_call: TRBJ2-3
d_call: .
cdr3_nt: TGTGCCTGGAGTGTAGACTTTAGCACAGATACGCAGTATTTT
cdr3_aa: CAWSVDFSTDTQYF

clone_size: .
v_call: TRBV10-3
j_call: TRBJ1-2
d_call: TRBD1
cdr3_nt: TGTGCCATCAGTGAGGATCGGACAGGGGCGGACTATGGCTACACCTTC
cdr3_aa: CAISEDRTGADYGYTF

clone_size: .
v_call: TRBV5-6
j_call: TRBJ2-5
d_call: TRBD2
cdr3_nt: TGTGCCAGCAGCCGAAGAATGGGACTAGCCCTAGAGACCCAGTACTTC
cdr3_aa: CASSRRMGLALETQYF

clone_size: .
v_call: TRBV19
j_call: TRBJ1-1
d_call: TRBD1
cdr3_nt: TGTGCCACCGGGGACAGGGGACTGAACACTGAAGCTTTCTTT
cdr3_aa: CATGDRGLNTEAFF

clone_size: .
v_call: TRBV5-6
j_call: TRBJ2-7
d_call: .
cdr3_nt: TGTGCCAGCAGCTGGAGGATCTACGAGCAGTACTTC
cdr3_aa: CASSWRIYEQYF

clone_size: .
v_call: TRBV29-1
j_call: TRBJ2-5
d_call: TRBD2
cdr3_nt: TGCAGCGTTGGTTCTAGCGGGGACCAAGAGACCCAGTACTTC
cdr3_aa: CSVGSSGDQETQYF

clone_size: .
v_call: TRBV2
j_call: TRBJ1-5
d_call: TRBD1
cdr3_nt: TGTGCCAGCAGTTACGGGACAGGGAAGCCCCAGCATTTT
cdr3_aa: CASSYGTGKPQHF

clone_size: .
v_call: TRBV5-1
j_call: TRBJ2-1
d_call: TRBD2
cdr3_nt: TGCGCCAGCAGCCCGGGAGGGGAATACAATGAGCAGTTCTTC
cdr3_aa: CASSPGGEYNEQFF

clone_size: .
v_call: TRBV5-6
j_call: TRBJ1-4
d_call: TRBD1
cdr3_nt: TGTGCCAGCAGCGGTCGGACAGGCTCTTCAACTAATGAAAAACTGTTTTTT
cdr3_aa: CASSGRTGSSTNEKLFF

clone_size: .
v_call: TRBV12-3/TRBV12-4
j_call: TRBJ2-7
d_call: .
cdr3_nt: TGTGCCAGCAGTACCCAGACAGCCTACGAGCAGTACTTC
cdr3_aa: CASSTQTAYEQYF

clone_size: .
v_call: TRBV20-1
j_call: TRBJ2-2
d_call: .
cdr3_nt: TGCAGTGCTAGTTTTCTAGCGCAGAACACCGGGGAGCTGTTTTTT
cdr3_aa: CSASFLAQNTGELFF

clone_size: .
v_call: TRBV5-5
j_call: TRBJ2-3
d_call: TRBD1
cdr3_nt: TGTGCCAGCACCCGCCAGGGGGCTATCACAGATACGCAGTATTTT
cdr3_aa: CASTRQGAITDTQYF

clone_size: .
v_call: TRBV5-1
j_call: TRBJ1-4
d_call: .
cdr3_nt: TGCGCCAGCAGCTTCGGCAGGGGCGAAAAACTGTTTTTT
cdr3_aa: CASSFGRGEKLFF

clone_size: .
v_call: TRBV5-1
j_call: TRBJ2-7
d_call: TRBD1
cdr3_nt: TGCGCCAGCAAAAACTCCGGGACAGGAGTCTACGAGCAGTACTTC
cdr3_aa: CASKNSGTGVYEQYF

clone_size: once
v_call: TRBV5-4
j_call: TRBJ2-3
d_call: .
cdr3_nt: TGTGCCAGCACCCCGGACTTACGCACGAATACGCAGTATTTT
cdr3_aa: CASTPDLRTNTQYF

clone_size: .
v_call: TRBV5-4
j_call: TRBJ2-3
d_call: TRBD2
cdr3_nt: TGTGCCAGCAGCACCAGCTCCGGGACTAGAGGGCCAGATACGCAGTATTTT
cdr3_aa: CASSTSSGTRGPDTQYF

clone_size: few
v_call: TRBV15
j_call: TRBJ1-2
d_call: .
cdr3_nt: TGTGCCACCAGCAGAGATCGACAGCTTGGCTACACCTTC
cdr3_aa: CATSRDRQLGYTF

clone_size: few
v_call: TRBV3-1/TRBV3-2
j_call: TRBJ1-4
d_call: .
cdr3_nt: TGTGCCAGCAGCTCTAACCTCAATGAAAAACTGTTTTTT
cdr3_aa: CASSSNLNEKLFF

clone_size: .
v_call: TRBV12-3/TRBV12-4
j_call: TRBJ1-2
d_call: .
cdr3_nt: TGTGCCAGCAGTTTAGGCGGGGCTTATGGCTACACCTTC
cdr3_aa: CASSLGGAYGYTF

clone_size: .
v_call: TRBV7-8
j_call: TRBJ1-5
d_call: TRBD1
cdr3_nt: TGTGCCAGCAGCTTGAAAGCCAGGGGGCAAAATCAGCCCCAGCATTTT
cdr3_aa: CASSLKARGQNQPQHF

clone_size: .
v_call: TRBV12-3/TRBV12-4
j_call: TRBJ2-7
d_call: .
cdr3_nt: TGTGCCAGCAGTTTGGGACTCCTATACGAGCAGTACTTC
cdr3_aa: CASSLGLLYEQYF

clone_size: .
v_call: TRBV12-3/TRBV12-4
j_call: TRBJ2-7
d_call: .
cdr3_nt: TGTGCCAGCAGTTTAGGGACACGCGAGCAGTACTTC
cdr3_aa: CASSLGTREQYF

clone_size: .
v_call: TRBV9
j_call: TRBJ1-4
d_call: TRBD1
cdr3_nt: TGTGCCAGCAGCGTTACAGGGGTCTCTGAGGAAAAACTGTTTTTT
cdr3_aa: CASSVTGVSEEKLFF

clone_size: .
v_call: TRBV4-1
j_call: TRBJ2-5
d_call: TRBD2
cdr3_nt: TGCGCCAGCAGCCAAGGGGGACTAGCGCTTCAAGAGACCCAGTACTTC
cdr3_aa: CASSQGGLALQETQYF

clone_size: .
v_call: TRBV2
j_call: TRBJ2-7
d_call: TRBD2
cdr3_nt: TGTGCCAGCAGGTTTCTAGCGGGAGGCTACGAGCAGTACTTC
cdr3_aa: CASRFLAGGYEQYF

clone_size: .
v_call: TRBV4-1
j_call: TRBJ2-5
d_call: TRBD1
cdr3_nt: TGCGCCAGCAGTCCCTCGGGGACAGGGTTGGAGACCCAGTACTTC
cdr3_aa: CASSPSGTGLETQYF

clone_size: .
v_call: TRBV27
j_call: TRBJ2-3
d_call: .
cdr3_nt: TGTGCCAGCAGATCAATAGCGGATACGCAGTATTTT
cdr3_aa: CASRSIADTQYF

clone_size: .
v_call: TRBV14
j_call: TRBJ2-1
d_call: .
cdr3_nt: TGTGCCAGCAGCCCCTTAAGGGGCTACAATGAGCAGTTCTTC
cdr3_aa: CASSPLRGYNEQFF

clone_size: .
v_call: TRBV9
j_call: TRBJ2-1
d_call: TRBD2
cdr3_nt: TGTGCCAGCAGCTCGAAGCGGGAGATCGATGAGCAGTTCTTC
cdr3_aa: CASSSKREIDEQFF

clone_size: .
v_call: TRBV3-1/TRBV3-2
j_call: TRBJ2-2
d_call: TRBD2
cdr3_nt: TGTGCCAGCAGCAAACGGGCTGGGGGGGGCGGGGAGCTGTTTTTT
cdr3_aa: CASSKRAGGGGELFF

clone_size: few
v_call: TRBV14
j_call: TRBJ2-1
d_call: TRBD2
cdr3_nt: TGTGCCAGCAGCCAGAAATACGCGGGAGGGCGTTACAATGAGCAGTTCTTC
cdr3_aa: CASSQKYAGGRYNEQFF

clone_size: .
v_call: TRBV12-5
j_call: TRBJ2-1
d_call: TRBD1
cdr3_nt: TGTGCTAGGAGGGAACAGGGGCGACGACCAAACAATGAGCAGTTCTTC
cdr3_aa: CARREQGRRPNNEQFF

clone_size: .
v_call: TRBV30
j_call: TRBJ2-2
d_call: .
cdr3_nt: TGTGCCTGGAGCGAGGTGGCCGGGGAGCTGTTTTTT
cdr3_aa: CAWSEVAGELFF

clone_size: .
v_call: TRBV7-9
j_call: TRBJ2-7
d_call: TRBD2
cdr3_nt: TGTGCCAGCAGTTTCTCAGCGGGAGGAATAATCGAGCAGTACTTC
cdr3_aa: CASSFSAGGIIEQYF

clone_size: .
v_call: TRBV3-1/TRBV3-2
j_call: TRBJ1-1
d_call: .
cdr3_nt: TGTGCCAGCAGCCAAGATTCAGAGGGAGGCACTGAAGCTTTCTTT
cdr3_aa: CASSQDSEGGTEAFF

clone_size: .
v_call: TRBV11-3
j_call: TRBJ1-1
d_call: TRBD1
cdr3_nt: TGTGCCAGCAGCTTAGTAGGACAGGGCGTAGCTTTCTTT
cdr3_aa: CASSLVGQGVAFF

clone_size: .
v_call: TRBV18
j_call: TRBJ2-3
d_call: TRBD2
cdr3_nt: TGTGCCAGCTCACCGGACTCTTCTAGCGGTCCAGATACGCAGTATTTT
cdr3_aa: CASSPDSSSGPDTQYF

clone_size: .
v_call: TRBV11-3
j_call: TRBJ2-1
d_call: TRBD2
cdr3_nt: TGTGCCAGCAGCTTGGGACTAGCGGGAGGGGGTGAGCAGTTCTTC
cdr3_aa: CASSLGLAGGGEQFF

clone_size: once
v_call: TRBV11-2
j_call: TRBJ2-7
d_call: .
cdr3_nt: TGTGCCAGCAGCTTTAGGCAGGGTCGTTCCTACGAGCAGTACTTC
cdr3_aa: CASSFRQGRSYEQYF

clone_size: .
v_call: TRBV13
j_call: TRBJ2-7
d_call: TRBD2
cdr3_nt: TGTGCCAGCAGCCCTAGCGGGAGGGGGAGGTCCTACGAGCAGTACTTC
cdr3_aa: CASSPSGRGRSYEQYF

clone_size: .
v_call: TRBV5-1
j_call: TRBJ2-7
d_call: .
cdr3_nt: TGCGCCAGCAGCTTGGAGGCAGGGAACAACGAGCAGTACTTC
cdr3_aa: CASSLEAGNNEQYF

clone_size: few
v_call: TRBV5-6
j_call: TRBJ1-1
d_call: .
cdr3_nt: TGTGCCAGCAGCAAGAGCCCGGGGTCCCGAGGAGCTTTCTTT
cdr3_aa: CASSKSPGSRGAFF

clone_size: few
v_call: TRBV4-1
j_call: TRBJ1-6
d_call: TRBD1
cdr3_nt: TGCGCCAGCAGAGGAGGACAGGGAAGAAATTCACCCCTCCACTTT
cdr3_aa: CASRGGQGRNSPLHF

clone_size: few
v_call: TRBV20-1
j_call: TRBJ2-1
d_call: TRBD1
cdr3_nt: TGCAGTGCTAGTGGCGCCGACAGGGGAATCTCTGAGCAGTTCTTC
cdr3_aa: CSASGADRGISEQFF

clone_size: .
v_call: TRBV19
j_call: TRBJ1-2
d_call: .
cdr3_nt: TGTGCCAGTAGGAAACAGGGAGATCCCTATGGCTACACCTTC
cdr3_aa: CASRKQGDPYGYTF

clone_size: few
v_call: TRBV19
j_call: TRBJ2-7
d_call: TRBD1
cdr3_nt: TGTGCCAGTAGAAACCCGGGACAGGGGGTCGAGCAGTACTTC
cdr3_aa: CASRNPGQGVEQYF

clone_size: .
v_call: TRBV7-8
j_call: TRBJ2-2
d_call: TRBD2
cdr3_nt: TGTGCCAGCAGCGCCCTAGCGGGAGTAGGGACCGGGGAGCTGTTTTTT
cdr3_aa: CASSALAGVGTGELFF